This passage covers 31 T cell receptor beta chains from one sample sequenced in a study of T cell responses to AZD1222 COVID-19 vaccine. Measured with immunoSEQ multiplex PCR; TCRdb has only the in-frame clones, and not every one. The sample lists 150,000 to 250,000 clones, roughly 92% occurring once. The source was peripheral blood, collected 28 days after the second AZD1222 dose. The receptors stem from an adult who received the AZD1222 COVID-19 vaccine.

The chain recombines TRBV19 with TRBJ1-5; 7 nucleotides agree with TRBD1. The ends lost 6 bases at V and 0 bases at J; junction bases unmatched: 8. CDR3 length equals 16 residues. Germline V CDR1 and CDR2: LNHDA, SQIVND (reference sequence). The CDR3 DNA is TGTGCCAGTAGGACAGGGACGGGCTATAGCAATCAGCCCCAGCATTTT. Protein: CASRTGTGYSNQPQHF.

V gene TRBV7-9 combines with J gene TRBJ1-3, with D unclear. CDR1 and CDR2 from the germline V gene are SEHNR and FQNEAQ (reference sequence). Trimming removed 4 bases from V and 0 bases from J, with 7 bases in between. The CDR3 spans 14 residues. DNA of the CDR3: TGTGCCAGCAGCTCCCCCGGCTCTGGAAACACCATATATTTT. As protein: CASSSPGSGNTIYF.

V is TRBV4-1 and J is TRBJ2-1; 16 positions match TRBD2. This CDR3 comprises 16 residues. V was pared by 1 base and J by 13 bases, with 7 bases of the junction left unmatched. Germline loops: CDR1 MGHRA, CDR2 YSYEKL. In DNA form, the CDR3 reads TGCGCCAGCAGCCAAGCATCCGGGACTAGCGGGGGGGGTCAGTTCTTC. Its translation is CASSQASGTSGGGQFF.

The CDR3: CASSRSGPNTGELFF. The CDR3 bases are TGTGCCAGCAGCCGTAGCGGGCCGAACACCGGGGAGCTGTTTTTT. This chain links TRBV7-2 with TRBJ2-2; 7 bases map to TRBD2. The J segment lost 0 bases and the V segment lost 5 bases, leaving 3 bases of the junction unmatched. The CDR3 covers 15 residues. Per the germline V gene, CDR1 is SGHTA and CDR2 is FQGNSA.

V is TRBV28 and J is TRBJ2-7; D unresolved. CDR3 size: 15 residues. Germline values: CDR1 MDHEN, CDR2 SYDVKM. Trimming pared 6 bases from V and 3 bases from J, leaving 18 bases between. The CDR3 sequence is CASSRGIKPFYEQYF. The CDR3, as DNA: TGTGCCAGCAGCCGTGGGATAAAACCCTTCTACGAGCAGTACTTC.

J is TRBJ1-1 and V is TRBV3-1 (or the pseudogene TRBV3-2), with D perhaps TRBD1 (5 bases). This CDR3 has 15 residues. V was shortened by 4 bases and J by 1 base, with 13 bases between the two germline ends. Germline values: CDR1 LGHDT, CDR2 YNNKEL (reference sequence). CDR3 in amino acids: CASSRRDGGNTEAFF. The DNA for the CDR3 is TGTGCCAGCAGCCGAAGAGATGGGGGGAACACTGAAGCTTTCTTT.

The chain joins TRBV18 to TRBJ2-7; D ambiguous. The germline V and J ends were trimmed by 4 bases and 6 bases, with 7 bases remaining between them. The CDR3 has 11 amino acids. Per germline, CDR1 KGHSH and CDR2 LQKENI. The CDR3 DNA follows: TGTGCCAGCTCACAGAGATTCGAGCAGTACTTC. Protein product: CASSQRFEQYF.

This clone was observed a single time. The CDR3: CASSPHTSGSTDTQYF. CDR3 nucleotides: TGCGCCAGCAGCCCTCACACTAGCGGCAGTACAGATACGCAGTATTTT. The chain joins TRBV4-3 to TRBJ2-3; 8 bases match TRBD2. V lost 4 bases and J lost 3; bases outside the gene matches: 9. Germline CDR1 reads LGHNA; CDR2 reads YSLEER. This CDR3 is 16 amino acids long.

The V gene is TRBV18, the J gene TRBJ2-1, with a possible D match to TRBD2 (6 bases). The V end was cut by 1 base, the J end by 2 bases, with 9 bases between. The CDR3 is 15 residues long. Germline V gives CDR1 KGHSH, CDR2 LQKENI. The CDR3 DNA follows: TGTGCCAGCTCACCACGTTCGGGGGCCTACAATGAGCAGTTCTTC. Its translation is CASSPRSGAYNEQFF. The complete variable domain, with remaining parts taken from reference TRBV18 and TRBJ2-1, reads NAGVMQNPRHLVRRRGQEARLRCSPMKGHSHVYWYRQLPEEGLKFMVYLQKENIIDESGMPKERFSAEFPKEGPSILRIQQVVRGDSAAYFCASSPRSGAYNEQFFGPGTRLTVL.

V usage is TRBV6-5 and J usage is TRBJ2-4, with D tentatively TRBD1 (6 bases). The V end lost 0 bases, the J end lost 7 bases, and 13 bases lay between the germline ends. The CDR3 has 15 amino acids. Per germline, CDR1 MNHEY and CDR2 SVGAGI. CDR3 region: CASSYSPGQRNIQYF. DNA for the CDR3: TGTGCCAGCAGTTACTCCCCCGGACAGAGGAACATTCAGTACTTC.

This chain links TRBV10-3 with TRBJ2-2, with D unresolved. The germline V and J ends were trimmed by 3 bases and 6 bases, with 8 bases remaining between them. This CDR3 comprises 13 residues. Germline values: CDR1 ENHRY, CDR2 SYGVKD. In DNA, the CDR3 is TGTGCCATCAGTGATAGTGTGGCCGGGGAGCTGTTTTTT. This translates into CAISDSVAGELFF.

The chain links TRBV6-5 to TRBJ2-7, with 9 positions matching TRBD1. The V gene end was trimmed by 0 bases and the J gene end by 3 bases; junction bases not matched to a gene: 3. The CDR3 is 15 residues long. Germline assignment: CDR1 MNHEY and CDR2 SVGAGI. The CDR3 nucleotides are TGTGCCAGCAGTTACTCTGTGACAGGGGGCTACGAGCAGTACTTC. Its translation: CASSYSVTGGYEQYF.

This chain links TRBV29-1 with TRBJ1-2, with 8 bases aligning to TRBD1. This CDR3 region has 12 residues. V was pared by 7 bases and J by 3 bases, with 4 bases of the junction left unmatched. The V gene's germline CDR1 is SQVTM and CDR2 ANQGSEA. In DNA form, the CDR3 reads TGCAGCGCCGGGACAGGCGACTATGGCTACACCTTC. This sequence encodes CSAGTGDYGYTF.

The gene calls are TRBV7-2 and TRBJ1-2; D perhaps matches TRBD1 (6 bases). Germline values: CDR1 SGHTA, CDR2 FQGNSA. V dropped 5 bases and J dropped 0 bases, with 10 bases sitting between them. This CDR3 has 14 residues. CDR3 amino acids: CASSPGETNYGYTF. The CDR3 DNA is TGTGCCAGCAGCCCAGGGGAAACTAACTATGGCTACACCTTC.

V is TRBV6-1 and J is TRBJ1-5; TRBD1 might be the D (5 bases). With 2 bases removed from V and 5 bases from J, the gap between germline ends came to 7 bases. This CDR3 comprises 13 residues. Germline-derived CDR1 and CDR2 are MNHNS and SASEGT. CDR3 DNA: TGTGCCAGCAGTGAACAGGGTCATCAGCCCCAGCATTTT. It codes for CASSEQGHQPQHF.

The V call is TRBV5-1, the J call TRBJ1-5, with 7 bases matching TRBD1. There are 15 residues in the CDR3. Germline CDR1 SGHRS, CDR2 YFSETQ. Trimming cost V 1 base and J 0 bases; bases outside gene matches: 1. CDR3 sequence reads: CASSLTGDSNQPQHF. Written as DNA, the CDR3 is TGCGCCAGCAGCTTGACAGGGGATAGCAATCAGCCCCAGCATTTT.

The chain has TRBV7-3 and TRBJ2-7, with 10 nucleotides matching TRBD2. This CDR3 contains 16 residues. After removal of 5 bases from V and 1 base from J, the junction contained 8 bases not matched to a gene. Per germline, CDR1 SGHTA and CDR2 FQGTGA. For the CDR3, the DNA is TGTGCCAGCAGCCCCGGCGCACTAGCGGGATCCTACGAGCAGTACTTC. This gives the protein CASSPGALAGSYEQYF.

The chain links TRBV19 to TRBJ1-1; 8 nucleotides align to TRBD1. The CDR3 is made up of 15 amino acids. Per germline, CDR1 LNHDA and CDR2 SQIVND (reference sequence). V shed 3 bases, J shed 0 bases, and the junction held 3 bases outside the gene matches. CDR3 in amino acids: CASSMTGDMNTEAFF. The CDR3 DNA follows: TGTGCCAGTAGTATGACAGGGGACATGAACACTGAAGCTTTCTTT.

This chain's CDR3 is CASSSPTWGGESVNIQYF. The CDR3 nucleotides are TGTGCCAGCAGCTCGCCGACTTGGGGCGGGGAAAGTGTAAACATTCAGTACTTC. The V call is TRBV5-6, the J call TRBJ2-4; possibly TRBD2 for D (6 bases). The CDR3 is 18 residues long. The germline V and J ends were trimmed by 3 bases and 6 bases, with 25 bases remaining between them. CDR1 is SGHDT and CDR2 is YYEEEE in the germline V gene.

This clone appeared once. The rearrangement uses TRBV19 and TRBJ1-2; D is possibly TRBD1 (6 bases). There are 14 residues in the CDR3. The germline gives CDR1 LNHDA, CDR2 SQIVND (reference sequence). V was cut by 6 bases and J by 5 bases, with 16 bases left in between. The CDR3 DNA reads as TGTGCCAGTAGCCCAGGACAGACTGCTTATGGCTACACCTTC. Its protein product is CASSPGQTAYGYTF.

The chain has TRBV9 and TRBJ2-7, with 8 bases that match TRBD2. This CDR3 comprises 14 residues. With 2 bases clipped from V and 7 bases from J, the junction kept 8 bases outside the gene matches. Germline CDR1 SGDLS, CDR2 YYNGEE. DNA of the CDR3: TGTGCCAGCAGCGTTCGGACTAGCTCTGAAGAGCAGTACTTC. It translates to CASSVRTSSEEQYF.

This chain uses TRBV27 with TRBJ1-5; the match to TRBD1 covers 11 bases. Germline CDR1 and CDR2: MNHEY and SMNVEV (reference sequence). Unmatched junction bases numbered 4, after V lost 5 bases and J lost 4 bases. CDR3 size: 15 residues. CDR3 DNA: TGTGCCAGCAGTGCCGGGACAGGGGGGAATCAGCCCCAGCATTTT. It specifies CASSAGTGGNQPQHF.

The V call is TRBV4-2, the J call TRBJ2-7; 7 bases map to TRBD1. The germline CDR1 and CDR2 sequences are LGHNA and YNFKEQ. V dropped 1 base and J dropped 3; count of bases not matched to a gene: 3. CDR3 length: 14 residues. CDR3 sequence (DNA): TGTGCCAGCAGCCAAGGACAGGGAGACTACGAGCAGTACTTC. This sequence encodes CASSQGQGDYEQYF.

The chain recombines TRBV5-5 with TRBJ1-1; D unclear. Per germline, CDR1 SGHKS and CDR2 YYEKEE (reference sequence). V was pared by 6 bases and J by 3 bases, with 12 bases between. This CDR3 has 13 amino acids. The CDR3 region has the DNA TGTGCCAGCATCCCGGAGGGCGACACTGAAGCTTTCTTT. The encoded protein is CASIPEGDTEAFF. Based on the CDR3 plus reference TRBV5-5 and TRBJ1-1, the full variable domain is DAGVTQSPTHLIKTRGQQVTLRCSPISGHKSVSWYQQVLGQGPQFIFQYYEKEERGRGNFPDRFSARQFPNYSSELNVNALLLGDSALYLCASIPEGDTEAFFGQGTRLTVV.

This rearrangement joins TRBV24-1 to TRBJ2-2; no firm D call. Per the germline V gene, CDR1 is KGHDR and CDR2 is SFDVKD. The CDR3 totals 12 residues. Trimming took 9 bases from V and 3 from J, leaving 7 bases between them. The CDR3 loop is CATGDYTGELFF. CDR3 nucleotide sequence: TGTGCCACCGGAGACTACACCGGGGAGCTGTTTTTT.

The V call is TRBV4-1, the J call TRBJ2-1, with TRBD2 matching over 13 bases. Germline V lookup: CDR1 MGHRA, CDR2 YSYEKL. After removal of 3 bases from V and 7 bases from J, the junction contained 12 bases not matched to a gene. The CDR3 is 18 amino acids. CDR3 coding DNA: TGCGCCAGCAGCCATTCTCCCGGTACTAGCGGGGGGGAAAATGAGCAGTTCTTC. This translates into CASSHSPGTSGGENEQFF.

The chain links TRBV9 to TRBJ2-2; D is ambiguous. The germline V and J ends were trimmed by 3 bases and 10 bases, with 4 bases remaining between them. The length of the CDR3 is 10 residues. Per the germline V gene, CDR1 is SGDLS and CDR2 is YYNGEE. The CDR3 protein is CASSGEELFF. Written as DNA, the CDR3 is TGTGCCAGCAGCGGAGAGGAGCTGTTTTTT.

This sequence joins TRBV2 and TRBJ1-2; D is unresolved. The CDR3 runs 15 residues. The V end lost 11 bases, the J end lost 5 bases, and 24 bases lay between the germline ends. Germline V gene data show CDR1 as SNHLY and CDR2 as FYNNEI. As DNA, the CDR3 is TGTGCCGACTTCTCGCTACGGGCAGGCGATTATGGCTACACCTTC. Protein: CADFSLRAGDYGYTF.

The chain uses TRBV19 and TRBJ2-3; a weak D match, TRBD1 (6 bases). Germline V gene lookup returns CDR1 LNHDA and CDR2 SQIVND (reference sequence). Trimming left V 6 bases short and J 2 bases short, with 18 bases between. There are 16 residues in the CDR3. The CDR3 loop reads CASSLWGTPNTDTQYF. CDR3 nucleotides: TGTGCCAGTAGCCTGTGGGGGACACCAAACACAGATACGCAGTATTTT.

The CDR3 here is CASSSDYTDTQYF. As DNA, the CDR3 is TGTGCCAGCAGCTCTGACTACACAGATACGCAGTATTTT. The chain joins TRBV11-2 to TRBJ2-3; D possibly corresponds to TRBD2 (5 bases). In germline, CDR1 is SGHAT, CDR2 FQNNGV. Trimming stripped 4 bases from V and 2 bases from J, with 7 bases between. This CDR3 comprises 13 residues.

The chain has TRBV10-2 and TRBJ1-5; D ambiguous. CDR3 length: 12 residues. Trimming removed 8 bases at V and 3 bases at J, with 8 bases between. Per germline, CDR1 WSHSY and CDR2 SAAADI. Here the CDR3 DNA reads TGCGCCAGCGGCCCAGTCAATCAGCCCCAGCATTTT. It codes for CASGPVNQPQHF.